Included here is one T cell receptor (beta chain) sequence, with context. Its antigen is currently not known. The sample holds no much larger clone one base away, and base qualities are not on file. Ficoll density gradient centrifugation was used to isolate PBMCs, and the adherent monocytes were then differentiated into dendritic cells using IL-4 and GM-CSF. Non-adherent cells were co-cultured with irradiated peptide-loaded DCs at a 1:10 ratio, and the proliferating cells were restimulated on day 7 with fresh peptide-loaded DCs. IL-6, IL-7, IL-12 and IL-15 were used as culture cytokines for the first stimulation, IL-7 plus IL-2 for the second, and IL-2 alone for the third. Expanded cells used for TCR sequencing were cryopreserved. This sample stems from a study of personalized T cell therapy for brain tumors listed by TCRdb under 2021. Turning to the overall study: By uniting sequencing of tumor DNA/RNA and proteomic profiling via mass spectrometry, a proteogenomic approach pinpointed peptides restricted to the tumor.

Measured from the cysteine to the phenylalanine, the CDR3 is 9 residues long. The DNA shown is the 27-base CDR3, in frame from base 1. An RNeasy Mini Kit was used to extract RNA from the peptide-stimulated T cells, and that RNA served as input for TCR beta CDR3 sequencing. The immunoSEQ platform was used to perform TCR Vbeta CDR3 sequencing at survey-level resolution. The original pipeline was this. Analysis and compilation of the sequence results were done with immunoSEQ ANALYZER v3.0. TCRdb mirrors the immuneACCESS table, restricted to in-frame sequences. Some clones are absent from its copies; in checked studies, under half trace to an unresolved V gene, and the reason for the others is unknown. V, J and clone size are taken as reported in that table, and D and trimming were inferred from the DNA itself. The sample contains about 1,800 clones, less than 25% of them found a single time. The ten largest clones add up to about two fifths of the sample.

The receptor was derived from a human donor with medulloblastoma. The material sequenced was a T cell product expanded with peptides in culture. The chain couples TRBV21-1 to TRBJ1-1. TRBV21-1 is classified as a pseudogene. The CDR3 protein is CASSTEAFF. The bases are TGTGCCAGCAGCACTGAAGCTTTCTTT.